These 31 T cell receptor beta chains were sequenced from one sample in a study of STAT5B mutations in CD4+ large granular lymphocyte leukemia. Profiled with immunoSEQ multiplex PCR; TCRdb holds only in-frame clones, not every one. This table has 25,000 to 40,000 clones, roughly 76% appearing once. Sequenced material: CD4+ T cells from blood buffy coats. These receptors came from a human donor in good health.

V gene TRBV19 combines with J gene TRBJ2-1; D tentatively fits TRBD1 or TRBD2 (5 bases each). Trimming took 6 bases from V and 7 from J, leaving 13 bases between them. CDR1 is LNHDA, CDR2 SQIVND, per germline (reference sequence). The CDR3 runs to 13 residues. The CDR3: CASSYNEGNEQFF. CDR3 bases: TGTGCCAGTAGCTATAATGAGGGGAATGAGCAGTTCTTC.

The chain carries TRBV7-9 and TRBJ2-2; a possible D gene is TRBD2 (6 bases). Germline V gives CDR1 SEHNR, CDR2 FQNEAQ (reference sequence). This CDR3 is 16 amino acids long. V lost 0 bases and J lost 3, with 11 bases in between. CDR3 amino acids: CASSLARDFDTGELFF. CDR3 bases: TGTGCCAGCAGCTTAGCGCGGGATTTTGACACCGGGGAGCTGTTTTTT.

This clone was detected a few times. This sequence joins TRBV7-2 and TRBJ1-5, with no clear D. This CDR3 has 13 residues. Trimming shortened V by 1 base and J by 3 bases, and 4 bases separated the two germline ends. Germline assignment: CDR1 SGHTA and CDR2 FQGNSA. CDR3 region: CASSLDVNQPQHF. The CDR3 nucleotides read TGTGCCAGCAGCTTAGATGTCAATCAGCCCCAGCATTTT.

The chain links TRBV4-2 to TRBJ1-1, with D uncertain. CDR3 length equals 13 residues. The germline V gene has CDR1 LGHNA and CDR2 YNFKEQ. The ends were cut back, 6 bases at V and 0 bases at J, with 8 bases in the middle. CDR3 sequence (DNA): TGTGCCAGCAGTGAGGGAATGAACACTGAAGCTTTCTTT. Protein: CASSEGMNTEAFF.

V and J are TRBV7-2 and TRBJ1-2; no firm D call. V dropped 3 bases and J dropped 3 bases, with 11 bases sitting between them. Germline assignment: CDR1 SGHTA and CDR2 FQGNSA. This CDR3 has 14 residues. The CDR3 region is CASSLGRSYYGYTF. The CDR3 bases are TGTGCCAGCAGCTTGGGCCGCTCCTACTATGGCTACACCTTC.

The chain links TRBV19 to TRBJ1-2; 8 bases line up with TRBD1. This CDR3 contains 16 residues. Trimming removed 1 base from V and 4 bases from J; junction bases left unmatched: 8. In germline, CDR1 is LNHDA, CDR2 SQIVND (reference sequence). CDR3 nucleotide sequence: TGTGCCAGTAGTATAGGTCCGGGACAGGACTTCTATGGCTACACCTTC. Protein product: CASSIGPGQDFYGYTF.

V is TRBV7-2 and J is TRBJ2-7; 9 positions agree with TRBD1. The CDR3 runs to 16 residues. The J segment lost 7 bases and the V segment lost 6 bases, leaving 16 bases of the junction unmatched. CDR1 and CDR2 (germline): SGHTA, FQGNSA. The CDR3 sequence: CASRDTRTGENGEQYF. CDR3 DNA sequence: TGTGCCAGCAGGGACACCCGGACAGGGGAAAATGGAGAGCAGTACTTC.

The CDR3, as DNA: TGTGCCTGGAGTACACCCGGGACAGGGGGTTCACCCCTCCACTTT. As protein: CAWSTPGTGGSPLHF. The chain is built from TRBV30 and TRBJ1-6, with 11 positions matching TRBD1. CDR1 GTSNPN and CDR2 SVGIG come from the germline V gene (reference sequence). V dropped 2 bases and J dropped 9; count of bases not matched to a gene: 6. The CDR3 spans 15 residues.

The gene calls are TRBV25-1 and TRBJ2-1, with TRBD1 identical over 9 bases. Germline CDR1 reads MGHDK; CDR2 reads SYGVNS. This CDR3 has 15 residues. The junction had 5 bases not matched to a gene; V was cut back by 5 bases and J by 3 bases. DNA for the CDR3: TGTGCCAGCAGTAGACAGGGGGACCTCTACAATGAGCAGTTCTTC. Translated, it gives CASSRQGDLYNEQFF.

This sequence joins TRBV4-3 and TRBJ1-4; maybe TRBD1 (5 bases). Trimming removed 3 bases at V and 5 bases at J, with 19 bases between. CDR3 length: 17 residues. Per germline, CDR1 LGHNA and CDR2 YSLEER. Here the CDR3 DNA reads TGCGCCAGCAGCCATGTCCGAACAGACAGACAAAATGAAAAACTGTTTTTT. Its translation: CASSHVRTDRQNEKLFF.

The rearrangement links TRBV28 to TRBJ1-5; the D gene is possibly TRBD1 (6 bases). This CDR3 is 14 amino acids long. Trimming stripped 10 bases from V and 3 bases from J, with 16 bases between. Germline V gives CDR1 MDHEN, CDR2 SYDVKM. The CDR3 DNA reads TGTGCCACCACGGGGGGGGGCTTCAATCAGCCCCAGCATTTT. Encoded protein: CATTGGGFNQPQHF.

This chain joins TRBV29-1 and TRBJ2-3; 7 nucleotides line up with TRBD2. Trimming removed 3 bases from V and 0 bases from J; junction bases left unmatched: 6. Germline V gene sequence: CDR1 SQVTM, CDR2 ANQGSEA. The CDR3 is made up of 15 amino acids. Here the CDR3 DNA reads TGCAGCGTTGACCAGGCTAGCGGTAGCACAGATACGCAGTATTTT. Translation gives CSVDQASGSTDTQYF.

The chain employs TRBV6-1 and TRBJ1-4; D uncertain. The CDR3 totals 14 residues. V was cut by 6 bases and J by 4 bases, with 12 bases left in between. Germline V lookup: CDR1 MNHNS, CDR2 SASEGT. CDR3 protein: CASSILGLNEKLFF. CDR3 DNA: TGTGCCAGCAGCATTCTAGGACTTAATGAAAAACTGTTTTTT.

V is TRBV6-5 and J is TRBJ1-5; 9 nucleotides match TRBD1. The CDR3 runs 14 residues. V dropped 5 bases and J dropped 7; count of bases not matched to a gene: 6. CDR1 is MNHEY and CDR2 is SVGAGI in the germline V gene. The CDR3, as DNA: TGTGCCAGCAGTAGGGACAGGGAGCTGCAGCCCCAGCATTTT. Translating it yields CASSRDRELQPQHF.

This clone has a handful of counts. The chain recombines TRBV27 with TRBJ1-5, with D hard to call. The CDR3 contains 13 residues. Trimming pared 0 bases from V and 6 bases from J, leaving 6 bases between. Germline values: CDR1 MNHEY, CDR2 SMNVEV (reference sequence). The CDR3 nucleotides read TGTGCCAGCAGTTTATCCGTCTCTCAGCCCCAGCATTTT. Translating gives CASSLSVSQPQHF.

The rearrangement links TRBV12-5 to TRBJ1-5; D is unresolved. The CDR3 is 11 amino acids. V was trimmed by 6 bases and J by 8 bases, leaving 8 bases between them. Germline loops: CDR1 LGHNT, CDR2 FRNRAP. The CDR3 coding sequence is TGTGCTAGTGGGATGGTAGAGCCCCAGCATTTT. Protein: CASGMVEPQHF.

The chain carries TRBV27 and TRBJ2-1; perhaps D is TRBD1 or TRBD2 (5 bases each). There are 16 residues in the CDR3. Germline values: CDR1 MNHEY, CDR2 SMNVEV (reference sequence). Trimming pared 4 bases from V and 8 bases from J, leaving 21 bases between. CDR3 nucleotide sequence: TGTGCCAGCAGTTCCACTAGGGCAGGGTATCGGGATGAGCAGTTCTTC. As protein: CASSSTRAGYRDEQFF.

The chain joins TRBV11-3 to TRBJ2-1; no definite D call. Germline V gene sequence: CDR1 SGHNT, CDR2 YENEEA. Trimming took 0 bases from V and 5 from J, leaving 5 bases between them. This CDR3 spans 13 amino acids. The CDR3 spells CASSLDSNNEQFF. The DNA of the CDR3 is TGTGCCAGCAGCTTAGACTCTAACAATGAGCAGTTCTTC.

The V gene is TRBV6-6, the J gene TRBJ1-6; 9 bases match TRBD1. The CDR3 covers 14 residues. The V gene end was trimmed by 7 bases and the J gene end by 5 bases; junction bases not matched to a gene: 3. Germline CDR1 is MNHNY and CDR2 is SVGAGI (reference sequence). CDR3 residues: CASNRQGDNSPLHF. The CDR3 DNA reads TGTGCCAGCAATCGACAGGGGGATAATTCACCCCTCCACTTT.

This sequence joins TRBV18 and TRBJ1-1; 7 bases match TRBD1. With 5 bases clipped from V and 4 bases from J, the junction kept 4 bases outside the gene matches. This CDR3 contains 13 residues. Germline loops: CDR1 KGHSH, CDR2 LQKENI. As DNA, the CDR3 is TGTGCCAGCTCAGGAGCAGGGGGCACTGAAGCTTTCTTT. As protein: CASSGAGGTEAFF.

J is TRBJ1-1 and V is TRBV7-2; possible D gene TRBD1, 5 bases. The CDR3 loop spans 16 amino acids. Trimming stripped 5 bases from V and 0 bases from J, with 16 bases between. In germline, CDR1 is SGHTA, CDR2 FQGNSA. CDR3 protein: CASSPNQGALNTEAFF. The CDR3, as DNA: TGTGCCAGCAGCCCTAACCAGGGCGCCTTGAACACTGAAGCTTTCTTT.

The table lists this clone with a count of one. V is TRBV14 and J is TRBJ2-7; D is uncertain. This CDR3 is 14 amino acids long. Per germline, CDR1 SGHDN and CDR2 FVKESK. The germline V and J ends were trimmed by 5 bases and 3 bases, with 14 bases remaining between them. The chain's CDR3 is CASSEGGLDYEQYF. The CDR3 nucleotides are TGTGCCAGCAGCGAAGGCGGCTTAGACTACGAGCAGTACTTC.

This clone turned up a few times. CDR3 loop: CASSVQSTDTQYF. CDR3 DNA: TGTGCCAGCAGTGTCCAGAGCACAGATACGCAGTATTTT. The rearrangement joins TRBV27 to TRBJ2-3; no reliable D call. CDR1 and CDR2 (germline): MNHEY, SMNVEV (reference sequence). V was shortened by 5 bases and J by 0 bases, with 6 bases between the two germline ends. The CDR3 loop spans 13 amino acids.

V and J are TRBV7-8 and TRBJ1-2; 9 nucleotides match TRBD1. After removal of 5 bases from V and 6 bases from J, the junction contained 4 bases not matched to a gene. Germline values: CDR1 SGHVS, CDR2 FQNEAQ. The CDR3 totals 13 residues. CDR3 bases: TGTGCCAGCAGCCTCGGGACAGGGCATGGCTACACCTTC. Its protein is CASSLGTGHGYTF. Together with reference TRBV7-8 and TRBJ1-2, the CDR3 gives the full variable domain: GAGVSQSPRYKVAKRGQDVALRCDPISGHVSLFWYQQALGQGPEFLTYFQNEAQLDKSGLPSDRFFAERPEGSVSTLKIQRTQQEDSAVYLCASSLGTGHGYTFGSGTRLTVV.

This clone has only a few counts. The chain uses TRBV2 and TRBJ1-5; weak D call: TRBD1 (6 bases). Germline V gene data show CDR1 as SNHLY and CDR2 as FYNNEI. Trimming removed 4 bases at V and 3 bases at J, with 10 bases between. CDR3 length: 14 residues. The CDR3, as DNA: TGTGCCAGCAGTGTGTGGACAGCCAATCAGCCCCAGCATTTT. Residues: CASSVWTANQPQHF.

This clone showed up just a few times. This chain links TRBV9 with TRBJ1-2; no clear D. CDR1 SGDLS and CDR2 YYNGEE come from the germline V gene. CDR3 length equals 13 residues. V lost 1 base, J lost 5 bases, and 9 bases lay in between. The CDR3 region is CASSVLERYGYTF. CDR3 sequence (DNA): TGTGCCAGCAGCGTATTGGAACGTTATGGCTACACCTTC.

The chain uses TRBV5-1 and TRBJ1-5, with D possibly matching TRBD1 (5 bases). Germline V CDR1 and CDR2: SGHRS, YFSETQ. Trimming removed 0 bases from V and 3 bases from J, with 10 bases in between. This CDR3 has 15 amino acids. As DNA, the CDR3 is TGCGCCAGCAGCTTGGCGGGACGGAACAATCAGCCCCAGCATTTT. Amino acid sequence: CASSLAGRNNQPQHF.

This clone was detected only once. The rearrangement joins TRBV10-2 to TRBJ2-2, with 9 bases aligning to TRBD1. The CDR3 has 14 residues. The ends lost 10 bases at V and 7 bases at J; junction bases unmatched: 10. The V gene's germline CDR1 is WSHSY and CDR2 SAAADI. CDR3 DNA sequence: TGCGCCAAACGGGGGACAGGGATGGGCGGGGAGCTGTTTTTT. It translates to CAKRGTGMGGELFF.

This sequence joins TRBV29-1 and TRBJ2-7; D possibly uses TRBD1 or TRBD2 (5 bases each). CDR1 and CDR2 (germline): SQVTM, ANQGSEA. The CDR3 sequence is 12 residues long. V was pared by 8 bases and J by 6 bases, with 17 bases between. This chain's CDR3 is CSIGTPGLEQYF. For the CDR3, the DNA is TGCAGCATCGGGACCCCGGGTCTCGAGCAGTACTTC.

The rearrangement links TRBV5-1 to TRBJ1-1; D not resolved. The V end lost 0 bases, the J end lost 3 bases, and 9 bases lay between the germline ends. This CDR3 has 14 residues. Germline CDR1 reads SGHRS; CDR2 reads YFSETQ. The CDR3 sequence: CASSLGFTDTEAFF. CDR3 nucleotide sequence: TGCGCCAGCAGCTTGGGATTTACGGACACTGAAGCTTTCTTT.

The chain uses TRBV28 and TRBJ2-5; D is unresolved. The J call may be in error: the DNA end matches TRBJ2-7 better. This CDR3 spans 15 amino acids. Germline-derived CDR1 and CDR2 are MDHEN and SYDVKM. The CDR3 nucleotides read TGTGCCAGCATTCCCCCCGCCGGAAGGCCCTCCGAGCAGTACTTC. Amino acids: CASIPPAGRPSEQYF.